This entry is about one T cell receptor (beta chain). Produced via immunoSEQ multiplex PCR; TCRdb's table is partial and in-frame only. The repertoire holds some 140,000 clones, with less than 80% as singletons. The V and J ends lost 4 bases and 5 bases, in that order; junction bases with no gene match: 5. The germline V gene encodes CDR1 SGHNT and CDR2 YYREEE (reference sequence). This CDR3 spans 15 amino acids. This sample was taken from a study of blood T cell repertoires in COVID-19. The TCR comes from a man in his fifties or sixties with acute or convalescent COVID-19. Sequenced: peripheral blood. The chain joins TRBV5-4 to TRBJ1-4, with 10 bases lining up with TRBD1. DNA for the CDR3: TGTGCCAGCAGCGAACCGGGACAGGGGAATGAAAAACTGTTTTTT. Its translation is CASSEPGQGNEKLFF.